This T cell receptor (beta chain) is drawn from a study of PD-1 blockade in classical Hodgkin lymphoma. Germline trimming cut 2 bases from V and 2 bases from J; bases unmatched to any gene: 4. This CDR3 contains 16 residues. Germline V gives CDR1 SGHNT, CDR2 YYREEE (reference sequence). Data came from immunoSEQ multiplex PCR; TCRdb stores just in-frame clones and leaves some out. The table lists some 150,000 clones, 78% of them singletons. There was relapse after autologous stem cell transplantation in every patient, and there was variation in brentuximab vedotin exposure. Sequenced material: peripheral blood mononuclear cells (PBMCs), taken before the second cycle of nivolumab. This TCR was sampled from a human donor with classical Hodgkin lymphoma. The chain links TRBV5-4 to TRBJ2-3; 11 bases agree with TRBD2. The CDR3, as DNA: TGTGCCAGCAGCTTCCTAGCGGGAGGCAACACAGATACGCAGTATTTT. Translating gives CASSFLAGGNTDTQYF.